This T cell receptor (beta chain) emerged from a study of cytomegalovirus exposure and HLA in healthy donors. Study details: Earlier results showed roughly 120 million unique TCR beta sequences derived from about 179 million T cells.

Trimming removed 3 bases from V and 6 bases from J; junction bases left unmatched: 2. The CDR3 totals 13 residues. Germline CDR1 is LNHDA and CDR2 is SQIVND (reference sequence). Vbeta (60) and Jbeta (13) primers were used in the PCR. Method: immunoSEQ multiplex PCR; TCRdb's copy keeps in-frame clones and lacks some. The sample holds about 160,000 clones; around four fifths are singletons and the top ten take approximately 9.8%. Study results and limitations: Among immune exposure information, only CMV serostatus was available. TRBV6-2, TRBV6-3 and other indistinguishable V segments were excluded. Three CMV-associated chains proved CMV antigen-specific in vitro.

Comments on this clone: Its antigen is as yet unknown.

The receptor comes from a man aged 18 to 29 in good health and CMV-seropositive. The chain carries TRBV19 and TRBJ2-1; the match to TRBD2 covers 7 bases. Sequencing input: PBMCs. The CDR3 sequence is CASSIRTSNEQFF. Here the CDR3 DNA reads TGTGCCAGTAGTATTCGGACTAGCAATGAGCAGTTCTTC.